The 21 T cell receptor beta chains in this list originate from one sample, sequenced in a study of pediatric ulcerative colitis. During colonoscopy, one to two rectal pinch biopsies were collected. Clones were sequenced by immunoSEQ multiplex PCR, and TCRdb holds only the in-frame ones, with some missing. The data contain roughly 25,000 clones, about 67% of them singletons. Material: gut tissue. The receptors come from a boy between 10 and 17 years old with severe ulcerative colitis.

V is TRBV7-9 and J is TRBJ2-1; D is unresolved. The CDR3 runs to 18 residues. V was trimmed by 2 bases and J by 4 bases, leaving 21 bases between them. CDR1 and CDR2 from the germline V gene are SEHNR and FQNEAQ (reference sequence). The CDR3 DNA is TGTGCCAGCAGCTTAAAGAACTCAGGCGGAGCCTCTTACAATGAGCAGTTCTTC. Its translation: CASSLKNSGGASYNEQFF.

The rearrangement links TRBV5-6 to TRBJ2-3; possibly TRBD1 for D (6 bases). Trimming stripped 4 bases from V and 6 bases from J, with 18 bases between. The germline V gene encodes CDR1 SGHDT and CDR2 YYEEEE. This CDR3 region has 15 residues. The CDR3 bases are TGTGCCAGCAGCCGAATCCCGGGACATGTGGATACGCAGTATTTT. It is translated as CASSRIPGHVDTQYF. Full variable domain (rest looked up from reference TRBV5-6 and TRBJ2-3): DAGVTQSPTHLIKTRGQQVTLRCSPKSGHDTVSWYQQALGQGPQFIFQYYEEEERQRGNFPDRFSGHQFPNYSSELNVNALLLGDSALYLCASSRIPGHVDTQYFGPGTRLTVL.

The CDR3 sequence: CASRPQGALRTDTQYF. For the CDR3, the DNA is TGTGCCAGTAGGCCCCAGGGGGCACTGAGGACAGATACGCAGTATTTT. This chain joins TRBV19 and TRBJ2-3; 8 positions agree with TRBD1. Losses at the gene ends were 6 bases for V and 3 bases for J; bases not matched to a gene: 11. The germline V gene has CDR1 LNHDA and CDR2 SQIVND (reference sequence). The CDR3 runs 16 residues.

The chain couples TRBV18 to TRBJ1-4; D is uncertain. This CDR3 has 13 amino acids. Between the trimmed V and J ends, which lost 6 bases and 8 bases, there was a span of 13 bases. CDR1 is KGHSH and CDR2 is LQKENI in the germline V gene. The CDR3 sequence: CASSPYNGEKLFF. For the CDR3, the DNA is TGTGCCAGCTCTCCATACAACGGCGAAAAACTGTTTTTT.

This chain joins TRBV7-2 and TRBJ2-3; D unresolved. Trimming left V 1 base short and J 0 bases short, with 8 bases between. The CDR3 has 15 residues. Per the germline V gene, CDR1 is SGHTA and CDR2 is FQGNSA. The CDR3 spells CASSLGGPSTDTQYF. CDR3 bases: TGTGCCAGCAGCTTAGGCGGACCTAGCACAGATACGCAGTATTTT.

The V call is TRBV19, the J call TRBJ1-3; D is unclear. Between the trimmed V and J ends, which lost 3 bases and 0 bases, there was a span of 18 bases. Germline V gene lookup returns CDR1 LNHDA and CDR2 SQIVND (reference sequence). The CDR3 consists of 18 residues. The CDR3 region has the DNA TGTGCCAGTAGTATCCACCCCGTGGCAGTGGTCTCTGGAAACACCATATATTTT. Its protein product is CASSIHPVAVVSGNTIYF.

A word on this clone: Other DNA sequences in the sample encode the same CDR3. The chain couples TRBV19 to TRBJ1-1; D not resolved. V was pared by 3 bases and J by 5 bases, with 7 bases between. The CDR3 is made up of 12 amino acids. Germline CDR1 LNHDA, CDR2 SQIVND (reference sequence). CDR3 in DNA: TGTGCCAGTAGTATCGGGGAAACTGAAGCTTTCTTT. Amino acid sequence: CASSIGETEAFF.

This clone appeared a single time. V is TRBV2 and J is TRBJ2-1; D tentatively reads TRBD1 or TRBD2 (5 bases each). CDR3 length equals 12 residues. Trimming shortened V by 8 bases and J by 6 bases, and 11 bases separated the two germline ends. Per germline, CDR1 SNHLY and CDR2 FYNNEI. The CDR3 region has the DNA TGTGCCAGCGGGGGATTCCGCAATGAGCAGTTCTTC. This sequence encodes CASGGFRNEQFF.

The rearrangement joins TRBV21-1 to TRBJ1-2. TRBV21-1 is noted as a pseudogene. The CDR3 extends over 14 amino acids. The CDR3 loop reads CASSKGGGYYGYTF. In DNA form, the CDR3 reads TGTGCCAGCAGCAAAGGAGGGGGGTACTATGGCTACACCTTC.

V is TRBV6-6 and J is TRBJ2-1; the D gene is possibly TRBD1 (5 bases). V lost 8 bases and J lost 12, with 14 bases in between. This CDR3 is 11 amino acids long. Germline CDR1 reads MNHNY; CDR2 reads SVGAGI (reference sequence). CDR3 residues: CASLQGLGQFF. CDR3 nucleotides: TGTGCCAGCCTCCAGGGTTTAGGGCAGTTCTTC.

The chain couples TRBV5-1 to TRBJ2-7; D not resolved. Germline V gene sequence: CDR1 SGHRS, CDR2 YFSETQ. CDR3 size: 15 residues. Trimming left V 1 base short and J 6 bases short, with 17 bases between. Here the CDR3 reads CASSLNDPYAIEQYF. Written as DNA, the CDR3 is TGCGCCAGCAGCTTGAATGACCCGTACGCAATCGAGCAGTACTTC.

In DNA form, the CDR3 reads TGTGCCAGCAGCCCCCAACAGGAGTGGGTTACCGGGGAGCTGTTTTTT. This encodes CASSPQQEWVTGELFF. The chain is built from TRBV5-4 and TRBJ2-2; D may be TRBD1 (5 bases). Germline V gives CDR1 SGHNT, CDR2 YYREEE (reference sequence). With 4 bases removed from V and 5 bases from J, the gap between germline ends came to 18 bases. This CDR3 has 16 amino acids.

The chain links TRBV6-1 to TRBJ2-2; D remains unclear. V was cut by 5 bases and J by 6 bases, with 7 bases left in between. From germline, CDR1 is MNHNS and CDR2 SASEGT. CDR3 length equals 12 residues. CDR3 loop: CASSLVAGELFF. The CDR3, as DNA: TGTGCCAGCAGTCTAGTGGCCGGGGAGCTGTTTTTT.

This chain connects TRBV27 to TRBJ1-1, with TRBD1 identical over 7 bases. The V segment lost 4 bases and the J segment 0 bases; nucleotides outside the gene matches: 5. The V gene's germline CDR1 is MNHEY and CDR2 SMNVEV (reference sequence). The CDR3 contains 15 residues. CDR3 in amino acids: CASSSDRSMNTEAFF. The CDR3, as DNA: TGTGCCAGCAGTTCGGACAGGTCGATGAACACTGAAGCTTTCTTT.

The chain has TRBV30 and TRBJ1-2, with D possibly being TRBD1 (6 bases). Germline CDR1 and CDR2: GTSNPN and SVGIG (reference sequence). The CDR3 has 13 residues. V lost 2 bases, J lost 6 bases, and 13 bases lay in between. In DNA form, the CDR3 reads TGTGCCTGGAGTATCAGGGGCGGGGATGGCTACACCTTC. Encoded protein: CAWSIRGGDGYTF.

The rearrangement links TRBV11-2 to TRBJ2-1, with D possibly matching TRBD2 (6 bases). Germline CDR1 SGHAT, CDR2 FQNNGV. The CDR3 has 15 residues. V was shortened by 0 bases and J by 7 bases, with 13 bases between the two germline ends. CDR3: CASSLDPGVANEQFF. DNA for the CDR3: TGTGCCAGCAGCTTAGATCCGGGAGTTGCGAATGAGCAGTTCTTC.

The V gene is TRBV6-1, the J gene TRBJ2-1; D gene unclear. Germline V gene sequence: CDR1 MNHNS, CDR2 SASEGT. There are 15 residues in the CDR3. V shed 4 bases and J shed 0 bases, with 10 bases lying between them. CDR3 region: CASSAAAGSYNEQFF. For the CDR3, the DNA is TGTGCCAGCAGTGCGGCGGCTGGCTCCTACAATGAGCAGTTCTTC.

CDR3 DNA sequence: TGTGCCAGCAGTTACTCGGAGACAGATACGCAGTATTTT. As protein: CASSYSETDTQYF. This rearrangement joins TRBV6-5 to TRBJ2-3, with D unresolved. Looked up from germline, CDR1 is MNHEY and CDR2 is SVGAGI. CDR3 length: 13 amino acids. The V end lost 0 bases, the J end lost 3 bases, and 4 bases lay between the germline ends.

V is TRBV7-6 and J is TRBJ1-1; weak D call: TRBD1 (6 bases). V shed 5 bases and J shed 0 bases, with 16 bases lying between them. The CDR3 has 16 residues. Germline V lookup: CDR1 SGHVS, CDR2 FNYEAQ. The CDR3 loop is CASSPRRGGLNTEAFF. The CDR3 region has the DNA TGTGCCAGCAGCCCACGTAGGGGGGGGCTGAACACTGAAGCTTTCTTT.

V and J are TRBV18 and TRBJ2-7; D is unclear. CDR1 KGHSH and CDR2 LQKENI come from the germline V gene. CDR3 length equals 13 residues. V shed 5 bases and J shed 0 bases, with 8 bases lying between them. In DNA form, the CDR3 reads TGTGCCAGCTCAGTGGGAAACTCCTACGAGCAGTACTTC. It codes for CASSVGNSYEQYF.

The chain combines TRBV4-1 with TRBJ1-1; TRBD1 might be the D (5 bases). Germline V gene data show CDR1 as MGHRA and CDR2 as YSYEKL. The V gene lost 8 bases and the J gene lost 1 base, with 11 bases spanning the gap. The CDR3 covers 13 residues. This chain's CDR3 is CASQGGGNTEAFF. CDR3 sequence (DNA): TGCGCCAGCCAGGGAGGCGGGAACACTGAAGCTTTCTTT.